The source of this T cell receptor beta chain is a study of tumor and adjacent non-tumor tissue in lung cancer. For the study at large: Patients comprised roughly 12 adenocarcinoma, a couple of squamous cell carcinoma and 1 small cell lung cancer.

A modified ARM-PCR protocol with three rounds of nested PCR amplified TCRbeta. TCRdb called the multiplex PCR reads again in MiXCR, with one record for every CDR3 protein. The table has about 70,000 distinct CDR3 sequences, approximately 73% seen once. About this clonotype itself: Its antigen is not known.

No cell sorting was done before RNA was extracted from the tissue. Newly diagnosed lung cancer patients had thoracic surgery in China, August–late 2014, without prior chemotherapy. V was cut by 5 bases and J by 12 bases, with 17 bases left in between. The CDR3 length is 13 residues. Whole-study results and caveats: TCR diversity was significantly greater in tumor than normal lung tissue. Normal lung showed higher cumulative top 100 clone frequency than tumor.

The chain joins TRBV12-3 or TRBV12-4 to TRBJ1-5, with D perhaps matching TRBD1 (5 bases). Source material: lung tumor tissue. The clonotype comes from a man aged 55 to 70 with non-small cell lung cancer. The CDR3 reads CASSNDGGSHQHF. The CDR3 nucleotides are TGTGCCAGCAGTAACGATGGGGGTTCACACCAGCATTTT.